What follows describes a single T cell receptor (beta chain). Method: immunoSEQ multiplex PCR; TCRdb's copy keeps in-frame clones and lacks some. The repertoire includes some 300,000 clones, 89% of them detected once, and about 1.7% sits in the top ten. The data stem from a study of blood T cell repertoires in COVID-19. Clinical histories supplied by participants themselves formed the basis of cohort assignment. Recovery among Cohort 3 donors was established by two negative PCRs, clearance, or symptom resolution. Germline-derived CDR1 and CDR2 are GTSNPN and SVGIG (reference sequence). V lost 3 bases and J 7 bases, leaving 10 bases between the germline ends. This CDR3 has 12 residues.

Sequenced input: PBMCs or T cells enriched from blood (not recorded which). The V and J genes are TRBV30 and TRBJ1-3, with unresolved D. The TCR sequence derives from a woman aged 35 to 49 who had recovered from COVID-19. CDR3 sequence (DNA): TGTGCCTGGAGGGGCTTTGGGAACACCATATATTTT. Amino acids: CAWRGFGNTIYF.